This T cell receptor beta chain was recovered during a study of blood T cells in healthy people across ages. This clonotype came up once. Its antigen is unknown. An end of the junction differs from the germline gene, which may be a read error. The CDR3 is made up of 15 amino acids. CDR1 and CDR2 (germline): SGHTA, FQGTGA. Study findings and constraints: Per-million-T-cell TCR beta diversity fell roughly linearly with age.

Together with a sample-barcoded 5' primer, a J-beta primer mix was included in a second PCR lasting roughly 6 to 12 cycles. TCRdb reprocessed the 5' RACE reads via MiXCR and lists one record per CDR3 protein. The sample has around 2 million distinct CDR3 sequences, around 40% seen once; the top ten hold 20% to 25%. Collection of around 10 milliliters of peripheral blood was performed for each donor. The chain uses TRBV7-3 and TRBJ2-1, with D possibly matching TRBD1 (5 bases). The sequence was collected from a human donor in good health. The source material was blood. For the CDR3, the DNA is TGTGCCAGCAACTTATGGGGCGACGCTAACAATGAGCAGTTCTTC. Translation: CASNLWGDANNEQFF.